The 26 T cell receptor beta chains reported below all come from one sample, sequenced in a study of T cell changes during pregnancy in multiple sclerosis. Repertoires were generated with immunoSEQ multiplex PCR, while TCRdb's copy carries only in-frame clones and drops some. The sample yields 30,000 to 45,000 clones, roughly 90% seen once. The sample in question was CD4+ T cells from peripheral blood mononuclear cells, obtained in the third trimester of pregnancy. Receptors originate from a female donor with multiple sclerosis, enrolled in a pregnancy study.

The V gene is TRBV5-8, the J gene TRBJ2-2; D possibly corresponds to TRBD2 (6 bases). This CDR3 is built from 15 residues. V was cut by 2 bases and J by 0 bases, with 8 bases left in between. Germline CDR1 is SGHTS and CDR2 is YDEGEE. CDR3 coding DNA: TGTGCCAGCAGCTTTGGACTATCGAACACCGGGGAGCTGTTTTTT. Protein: CASSFGLSNTGELFF.

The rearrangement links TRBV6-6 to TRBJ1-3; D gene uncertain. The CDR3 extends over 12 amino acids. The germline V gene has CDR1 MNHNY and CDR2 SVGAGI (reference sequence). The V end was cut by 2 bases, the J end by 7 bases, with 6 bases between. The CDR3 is CASSYSGNTIYF. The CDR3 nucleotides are TGTGCCAGCAGTTACAGCGGGAACACCATATATTTT.

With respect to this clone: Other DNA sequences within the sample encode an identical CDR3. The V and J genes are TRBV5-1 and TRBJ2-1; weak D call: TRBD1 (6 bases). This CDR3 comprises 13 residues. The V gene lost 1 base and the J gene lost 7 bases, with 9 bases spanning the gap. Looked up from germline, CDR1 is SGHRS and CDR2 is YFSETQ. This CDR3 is CASSLPDSNEQFF. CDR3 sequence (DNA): TGCGCCAGCAGCTTGCCGGACAGTAATGAGCAGTTCTTC.

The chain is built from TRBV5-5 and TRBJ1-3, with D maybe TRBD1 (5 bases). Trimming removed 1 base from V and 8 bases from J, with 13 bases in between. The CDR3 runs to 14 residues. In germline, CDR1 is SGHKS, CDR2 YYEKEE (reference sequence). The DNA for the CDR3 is TGTGCCAGCAGCTTGCCCGGGGGAGGGGACACCATATATTTT. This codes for CASSLPGGGDTIYF.

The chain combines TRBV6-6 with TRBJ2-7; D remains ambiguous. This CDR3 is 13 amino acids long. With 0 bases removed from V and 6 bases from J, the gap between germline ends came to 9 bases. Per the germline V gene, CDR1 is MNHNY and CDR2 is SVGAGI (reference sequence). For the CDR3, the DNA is TGTGCCAGCAGTTACTCTTTAGCCGGCGAGCAGTACTTC. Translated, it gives CASSYSLAGEQYF.

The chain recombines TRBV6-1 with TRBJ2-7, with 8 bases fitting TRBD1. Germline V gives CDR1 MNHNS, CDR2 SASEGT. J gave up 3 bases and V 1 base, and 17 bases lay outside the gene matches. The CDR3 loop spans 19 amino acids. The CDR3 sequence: CASSEGRTGYLQNFYEQYF. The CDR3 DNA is TGTGCCAGCAGTGAAGGGAGGACAGGGTACCTTCAGAACTTCTACGAGCAGTACTTC.

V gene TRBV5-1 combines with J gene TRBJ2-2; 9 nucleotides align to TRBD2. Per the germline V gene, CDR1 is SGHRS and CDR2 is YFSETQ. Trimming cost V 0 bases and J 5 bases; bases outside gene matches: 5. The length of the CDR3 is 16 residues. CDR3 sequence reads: CASSLVAGGPTGELFF. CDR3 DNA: TGCGCCAGCAGCTTGGTTGCGGGAGGGCCTACCGGGGAGCTGTTTTTT.

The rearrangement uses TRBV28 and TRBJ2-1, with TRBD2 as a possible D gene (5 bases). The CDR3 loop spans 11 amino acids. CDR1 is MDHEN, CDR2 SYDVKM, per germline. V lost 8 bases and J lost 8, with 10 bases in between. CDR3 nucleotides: TGTGCCAGCGGACTTGTAGATGAGCAGTTCTTC. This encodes CASGLVDEQFF.

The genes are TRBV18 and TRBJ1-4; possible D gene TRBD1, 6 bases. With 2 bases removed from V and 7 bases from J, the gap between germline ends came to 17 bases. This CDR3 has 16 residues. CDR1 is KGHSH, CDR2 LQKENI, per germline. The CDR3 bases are TGTGCCAGCTCACCATCCTCACAGGGATTAGGTGAAAAACTGTTTTTT. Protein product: CASSPSSQGLGEKLFF.

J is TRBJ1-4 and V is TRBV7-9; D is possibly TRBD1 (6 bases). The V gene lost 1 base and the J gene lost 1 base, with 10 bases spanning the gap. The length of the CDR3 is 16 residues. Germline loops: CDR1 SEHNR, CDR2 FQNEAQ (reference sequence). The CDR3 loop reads CASSLGTDGTNEKLFF. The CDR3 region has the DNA TGTGCCAGCAGCTTAGGGACAGACGGAACTAATGAAAAACTGTTTTTT.

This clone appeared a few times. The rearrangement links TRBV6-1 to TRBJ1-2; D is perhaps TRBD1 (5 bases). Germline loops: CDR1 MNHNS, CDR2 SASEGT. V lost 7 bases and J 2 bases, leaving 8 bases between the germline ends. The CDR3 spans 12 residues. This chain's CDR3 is CASIGANYGYTF. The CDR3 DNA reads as TGTGCCAGCATAGGGGCGAACTATGGCTACACCTTC.

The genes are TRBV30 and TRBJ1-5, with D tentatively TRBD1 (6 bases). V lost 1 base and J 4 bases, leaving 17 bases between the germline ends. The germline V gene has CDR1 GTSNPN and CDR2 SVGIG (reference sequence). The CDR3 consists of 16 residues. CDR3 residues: CAWSEPPGGANQPQHF. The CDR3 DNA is TGTGCCTGGAGTGAGCCCCCGGGGGGGGCAAATCAGCCCCAGCATTTT.

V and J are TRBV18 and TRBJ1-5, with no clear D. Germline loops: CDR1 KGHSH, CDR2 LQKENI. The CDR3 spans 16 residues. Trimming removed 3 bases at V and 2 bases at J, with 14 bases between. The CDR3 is CASSPNNVAGNQPQHF. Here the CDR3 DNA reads TGTGCCAGCTCACCTAATAACGTGGCGGGCAATCAGCCCCAGCATTTT.

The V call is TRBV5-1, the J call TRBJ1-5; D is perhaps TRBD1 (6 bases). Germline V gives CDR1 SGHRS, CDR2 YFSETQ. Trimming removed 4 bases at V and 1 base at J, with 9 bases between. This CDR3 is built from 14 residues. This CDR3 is CASSPGQSNQPQHF. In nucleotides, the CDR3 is TGCGCCAGCAGCCCTGGACAGAGCAATCAGCCCCAGCATTTT.

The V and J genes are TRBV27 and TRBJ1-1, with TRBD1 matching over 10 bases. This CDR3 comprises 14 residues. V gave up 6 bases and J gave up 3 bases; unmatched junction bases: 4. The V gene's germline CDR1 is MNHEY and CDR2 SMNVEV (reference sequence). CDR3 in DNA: TGTGCCAGCAGCCCGGACAGGGGGGACACTGAAGCTTTCTTT. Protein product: CASSPDRGDTEAFF.

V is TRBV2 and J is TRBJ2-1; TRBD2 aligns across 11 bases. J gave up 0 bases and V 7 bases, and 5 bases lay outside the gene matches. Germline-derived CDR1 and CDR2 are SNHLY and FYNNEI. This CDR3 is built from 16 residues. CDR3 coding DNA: TGTGCCAGCAAATTGACTAGCGGGACCTCCTACAATGAGCAGTTCTTC. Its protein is CASKLTSGTSYNEQFF. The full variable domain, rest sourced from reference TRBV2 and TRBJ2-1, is EPEVTQTPSHQVTQMGQEVILRCVPISNHLYFYWYRQILGQKVEFLVSFYNNEISEKSEIFDDQFSVERPDGSNFTLKIRSTKLEDSAMYFCASKLTSGTSYNEQFFGPGTRLTVL.

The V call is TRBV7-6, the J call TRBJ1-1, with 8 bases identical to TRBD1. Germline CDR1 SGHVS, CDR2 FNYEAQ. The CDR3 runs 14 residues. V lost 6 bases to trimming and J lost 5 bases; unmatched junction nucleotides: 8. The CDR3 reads CASSPRQGRTEAFF. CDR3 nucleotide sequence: TGTGCCAGCAGTCCTAGACAGGGGAGGACTGAAGCTTTCTTT.

In DNA form, the CDR3 reads TGCGCCAGCAGCTTGTCAGGGACTAGCGGGAGTAGCACCGGGGAGCTGTTTTTT. The encoded protein is CASSLSGTSGSSTGELFF. The J gene is TRBJ2-2, the V gene TRBV5-1; TRBD2 agrees at 14 bases. V shed 1 base, J shed 4 bases, and the junction held 6 bases outside the gene matches. CDR3 length: 18 amino acids. CDR1 SGHRS and CDR2 YFSETQ come from the germline V gene.

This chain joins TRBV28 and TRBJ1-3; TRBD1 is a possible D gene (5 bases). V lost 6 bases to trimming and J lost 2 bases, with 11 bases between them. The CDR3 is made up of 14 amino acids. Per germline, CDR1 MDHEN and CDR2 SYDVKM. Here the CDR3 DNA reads TGTGCCAGCAGGGGGGGGACGCCTGGAAACACCATATATTTT. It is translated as CASRGGTPGNTIYF.

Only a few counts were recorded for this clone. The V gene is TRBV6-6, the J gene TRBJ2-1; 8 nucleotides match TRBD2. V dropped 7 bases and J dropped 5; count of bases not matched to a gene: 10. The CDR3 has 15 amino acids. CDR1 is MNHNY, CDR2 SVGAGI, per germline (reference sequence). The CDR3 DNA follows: TGTGCCAGCACCGGAACTAGCGGACCTAACAATGAGCAGTTCTTC. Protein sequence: CASTGTSGPNNEQFF.

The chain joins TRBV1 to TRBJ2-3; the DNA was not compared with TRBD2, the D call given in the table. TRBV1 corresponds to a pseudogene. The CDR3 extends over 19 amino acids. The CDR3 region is CTSSQDRTSGSRYRDTQYF. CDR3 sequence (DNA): TGCACCAGCAGCCAAGATCGAACTAGCGGGAGTAGATATAGGGATACGCAGTATTTT.

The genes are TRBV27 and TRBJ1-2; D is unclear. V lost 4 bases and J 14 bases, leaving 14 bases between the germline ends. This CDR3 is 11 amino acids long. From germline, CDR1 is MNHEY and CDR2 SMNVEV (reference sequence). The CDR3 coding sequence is TGTGCCAGCAGTTCCCCGTACAGTAGAACCTTC. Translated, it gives CASSSPYSRTF.

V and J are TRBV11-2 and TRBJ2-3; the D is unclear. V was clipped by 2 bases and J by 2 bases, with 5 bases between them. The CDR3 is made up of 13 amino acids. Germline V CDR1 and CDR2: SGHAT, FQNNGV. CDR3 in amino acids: CASSLIYTDTQYF. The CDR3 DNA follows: TGTGCCAGCAGCTTAATATACACAGATACGCAGTATTTT.

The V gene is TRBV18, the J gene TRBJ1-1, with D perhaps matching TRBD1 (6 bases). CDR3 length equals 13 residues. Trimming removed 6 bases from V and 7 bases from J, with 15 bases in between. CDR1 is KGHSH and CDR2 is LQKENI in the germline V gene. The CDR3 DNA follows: TGTGCCAGCTCGGATAGCAGGGGCGGTGAAGCTTTCTTT. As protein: CASSDSRGGEAFF.

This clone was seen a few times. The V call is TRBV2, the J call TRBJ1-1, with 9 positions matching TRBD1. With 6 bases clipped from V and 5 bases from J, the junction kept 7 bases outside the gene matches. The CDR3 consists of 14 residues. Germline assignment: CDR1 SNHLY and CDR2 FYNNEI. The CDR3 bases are TGTGCCAGCAGGGACAGGGGAGTAAGAACTGAAGCTTTCTTT. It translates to CASRDRGVRTEAFF.

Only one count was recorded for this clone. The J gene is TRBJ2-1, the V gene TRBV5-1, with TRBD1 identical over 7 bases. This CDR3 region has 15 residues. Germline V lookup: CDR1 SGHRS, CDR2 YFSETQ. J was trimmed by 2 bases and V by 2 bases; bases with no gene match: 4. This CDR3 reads CASSFSGQTYNEQFF. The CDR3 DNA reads TGCGCCAGCAGCTTTTCGGGACAGACCTACAATGAGCAGTTCTTC. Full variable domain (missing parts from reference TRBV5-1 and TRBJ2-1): KAGVTQTPRYLIKTRGQQVTLSCSPISGHRSVSWYQQTPGQGLQFLFEYFSETQRNKGNFPGRFSGRQFSNSRSEMNVSTLELGDSALYLCASSFSGQTYNEQFFGPGTRLTVL.